The rows below give T cell receptor beta chains drawn from one sample of a study of glioma-infiltrating T cells after dendritic cell vaccination. Repertoires were generated with immunoSEQ multiplex PCR, while TCRdb's copy carries only in-frame clones and drops some. The sample has 95,000 to 110,000 clones; around 81% are singletons. This specimen was blood, taken before dendritic cell vaccination. The receptor set was obtained from a human donor with glioblastoma. The CDR3 runs from the conserved cysteine through the conserved F or W. The order of the fields is clone size, J gene, V gene, CDR3 protein. Where a row states a size, it is once, few, many or the class of an expanded clone; other rows omit it.

few | TRBJ1-4 | TRBV25-1 | CASSRGTANEKLFF
. | TRBJ2-7 | TRBV6-1 | CASSKDRVYEQYF
. | TRBJ2-3 | TRBV11-2 | CASSFMAGGGDTQYF
. | TRBJ1-2 | TRBV5-1 | CASSPTFGRGAYGYTF
few | TRBJ1-4 | TRBV19 | CASSILATNEKLFF
. | TRBJ1-1 | TRBV30 | CAWGGWGRNTEAFF
once | TRBJ1-1 | TRBV27 | CASSRQGWNEAFF
. | TRBJ2-2 | TRBV7-2 | CASSFLAGGSSGELFF
. | TRBJ1-2 | TRBV6-6 | CASSYPLVGYGYTF
. | TRBJ2-2 | TRBV11-3 | CASTSSRDGGPGELFF
. | TRBJ1-1 | TRBV14 | CASSSSFMEATEAFF
few | TRBJ1-2 | TRBV11-3 | CASSLNNRAAYGYTF
. | TRBJ2-3 | TRBV5-6 | CASSITGVPGDTQYF
few | TRBJ1-1 | TRBV19 | CASSIGGSAEAFF
. | TRBJ1-2 | TRBV29-1 | CSVAIPGGEYGYTF
. | TRBJ1-1 | TRBV19 | CASRGQNTEAFF
. | TRBJ2-1 | TRBV7-2 | CASSLGLAGGIEQFF
. | TRBJ2-3 | TRBV27 | CASSLPTGGAGTDTQYF
. | TRBJ2-1 | TRBV11-3 | CASSSSFTGGDNEQFF
. | TRBJ1-3 | TRBV7-3 | CASSLRPIDSVYSGNTIYF
few | TRBJ2-5 | TRBV2 | CASSRAGGQKETQYF
. | TRBJ2-3 | TRBV28 | CASSISQDTQYF
. | TRBJ2-1 | TRBV7-2 | CASSLQGSGGEQFF
. | TRBJ1-6 | TRBV11-2 | CASSLWGGSYNSPLHF
. | TRBJ1-1 | TRBV7-9 | CASSSEGGNTEAFF
. | TRBJ2-7 | TRBV29-1 | CSVGGRGSYEQYF
few | TRBJ2-5 | TRBV11-2 | CASRGLEETQYF
once | TRBJ2-5 | TRBV2 | CASSERASGVQETQYF